One and the same sample provided the 7 T cell receptor beta chains below, sequenced in a study of T cell repertoires in cytomegalovirus infection. Which antigens these TCRs recognize remains unknown. TCRdb reanalysed the reads using MiXCR and keeps one entry per CDR3 protein. The repertoire holds roughly 78,000 distinct CDR3 sequences, 35% to 50% seen once, with 90% to 95% in the top ten. This specimen was CD8+ T cells from cultured PBMCs, taken from culture after CMV antigen stimulation. Receptors were obtained from a human donor in good health (CMV status not recorded). Some clones in this sample may be carry-over from other donors' samples.

This chain connects TRBV6-6 to TRBJ2-1; D gene unclear. Germline lookup yields CDR1 MNHNY and CDR2 SVGAGI (reference sequence). Trimming removed 4 bases from V and 4 bases from J, with 5 bases in between. This CDR3 contains 12 residues. The CDR3: CASSSHYNEQFF. CDR3 in DNA: TGTGCCAGCAGTTCACATTACAATGAGCAGTTCTTC.

This clonotype has more than one count but fewer than ten. This chain connects TRBV7-9 to TRBJ1-2, with D perhaps TRBD1 (5 bases). This CDR3 comprises 16 residues. In germline, CDR1 is SEHNR, CDR2 FQNEAQ (reference sequence). Trimming cost V 0 bases and J 3 bases, with 14 bases left between them. CDR3 coding DNA: TGTGCCAGCAGCTTAGCGAGTCAGGGTGGCGACTATGGCTACACCTTC. Translated: CASSLASQGGDYGYTF.

A few counts support this clonotype. The chain couples TRBV7-6 to TRBJ2-6, with D perhaps matching TRBD1 (6 bases). V was shortened by 2 bases and J by 0 bases, with 17 bases between the two germline ends. The germline CDR1 and CDR2 sequences are SGHVS and FNYEAQ. This CDR3 has 19 amino acids. The CDR3 loop reads CASSLSPQGRYSGANVLTF. The CDR3 region has the DNA TGTGCCAGCAGCTTATCCCCCCAGGGGCGCTACTCTGGGGCCAACGTCCTGACTTTC.

J is TRBJ2-2 and V is TRBV28; a possible D gene is TRBD1 (6 bases). With 5 bases removed from V and 0 bases from J, the gap between germline ends came to 13 bases. Germline V lookup: CDR1 MDHEN, CDR2 SYDVKM. The CDR3 runs to 16 residues. The CDR3 reads CASSLPGDTNTGELFF. The CDR3 DNA is TGTGCCAGCAGTCTTCCAGGGGATACGAACACCGGGGAGCTGTTTTTT.

The chain has TRBV18 and TRBJ2-1; TRBD2 agrees at 8 bases. The CDR3 consists of 16 residues. Unmatched junction bases numbered 11, after V lost 3 bases and J lost 7 bases. Germline loops: CDR1 KGHSH, CDR2 LQKENI. The chain's CDR3 is CASSPSAGGNRNEQFF. The CDR3 DNA reads TGTGCCAGCTCACCTAGTGCGGGGGGAAATCGAAATGAGCAGTTCTTC.

V gene TRBV27 combines with J gene TRBJ1-1; 8 nucleotides match TRBD1. The V segment lost 6 bases and the J segment 2 bases; nucleotides outside the gene matches: 8. The CDR3 runs 15 residues. From germline, CDR1 is MNHEY and CDR2 SMNVEV (reference sequence). DNA for the CDR3: TGTGCCAGCAGCCACGACAGGGGTGGAAACACTGAAGCTTTCTTT. It codes for CASSHDRGGNTEAFF.

This clonotype has just a few counts. V and J are TRBV7-2 and TRBJ2-2; D is undetermined. The V gene lost 5 bases and the J gene lost 4 bases, with 11 bases spanning the gap. This CDR3 is 14 amino acids long. Germline CDR1 and CDR2: SGHTA and FQGNSA. In DNA, the CDR3 is TGTGCCAGCAGCCCAGTGGACGGCACCGGGGAGCTGTTTTTT. Translation: CASSPVDGTGELFF. Variable domain in full (rest from reference TRBV7-2 and TRBJ2-2): GAGVSQSPSNKVTEKGKDVELRCDPISGHTALYWYRQSLGQGLEFLIYFQGNSAPDKSGLPSDRFSAERTGGSVSTLTIQRTQQEDSAVYLCASSPVDGTGELFFGEGSRLTVL.